The clone carrying this TCR beta chain was recorded only once. Clones were read by immunoSEQ multiplex PCR, and TCRdb kept only the in-frame ones, dropping some. The table records fewer than 850,000 clones, 90% to 98% of them present only once. In the naive CD8 group, cells lacked CD45RO and were positively selected for CCR7, so terminally differentiated effector memory CD45RA+ cells were left out. This record belongs to a study of shared clonotypes between healthy human individuals. The TCR comes from a man aged 25 to 45 in good health. Sequenced material: naive CD8+ T cells sorted from blood.

The CDR3: CASSRLDRDEQFF. The DNA for the CDR3 is TGCGCCAGCAGCCGACTAGATCGAGATGAGCAGTTCTTC. The V call is TRBV5-1, the J call TRBJ2-1; D perhaps matches TRBD2 (6 bases). V was shortened by 4 bases and J by 8 bases, with 13 bases between the two germline ends. The germline V gene encodes CDR1 SGHRS and CDR2 YFSETQ. CDR3 size: 13 residues.